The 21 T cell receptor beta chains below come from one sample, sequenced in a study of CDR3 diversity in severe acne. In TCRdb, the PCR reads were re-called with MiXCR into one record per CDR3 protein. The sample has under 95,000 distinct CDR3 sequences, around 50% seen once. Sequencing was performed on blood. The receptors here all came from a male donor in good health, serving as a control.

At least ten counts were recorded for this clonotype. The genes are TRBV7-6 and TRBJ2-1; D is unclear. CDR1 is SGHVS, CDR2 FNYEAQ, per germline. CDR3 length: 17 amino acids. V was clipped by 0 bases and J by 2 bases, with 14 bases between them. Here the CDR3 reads CASSLAGKGFTYNEQFF. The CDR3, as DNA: TGTGCCAGCAGCTTAGCGGGGAAAGGGTTCACCTACAATGAGCAGTTCTTC.

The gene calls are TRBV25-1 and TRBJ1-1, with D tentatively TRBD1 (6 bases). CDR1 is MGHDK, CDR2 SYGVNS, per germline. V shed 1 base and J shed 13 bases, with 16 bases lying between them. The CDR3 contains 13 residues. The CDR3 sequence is CASSESAQGGGFF. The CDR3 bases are TGTGCCAGCAGTGAATCCGCACAGGGCGGTGGTTTCTTT.

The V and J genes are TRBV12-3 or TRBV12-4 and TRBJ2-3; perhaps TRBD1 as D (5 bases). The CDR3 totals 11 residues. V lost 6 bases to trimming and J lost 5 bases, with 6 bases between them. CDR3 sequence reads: CASSQGDTQYF. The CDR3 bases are TGTGCCAGCAGCCAGGGAGATACGCAGTATTTT.

The CDR3: CSVEPGRRYNEQFF. The CDR3 DNA reads TGCAGCGTTGAACCAGGGAGAAGATACAATGAGCAGTTCTTC. This sequence joins TRBV29-1 and TRBJ2-1, with D possibly being TRBD1 or TRBD2 (5 bases each). The CDR3 contains 14 residues. Germline loops: CDR1 SQVTM, CDR2 ANQGSEA. Trimming removed 2 bases from V and 4 bases from J, with 12 bases in between.

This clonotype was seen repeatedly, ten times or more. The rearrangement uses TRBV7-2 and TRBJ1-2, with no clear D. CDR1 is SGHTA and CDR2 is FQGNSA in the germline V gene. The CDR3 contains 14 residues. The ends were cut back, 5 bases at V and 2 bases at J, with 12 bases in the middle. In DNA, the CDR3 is TGTGCCAGCAGCCGCCATCGAACCAACTATGGCTACACCTTC. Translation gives CASSRHRTNYGYTF.

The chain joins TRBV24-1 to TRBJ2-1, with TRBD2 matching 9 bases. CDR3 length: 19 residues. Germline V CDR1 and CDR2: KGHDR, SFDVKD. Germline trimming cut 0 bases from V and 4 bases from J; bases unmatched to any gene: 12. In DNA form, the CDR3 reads TGTGCCACCAGTGATTTGCCCTTTACAGCGGGAGGCAGGTACAATGAGCAGTTCTTC. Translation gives CATSDLPFTAGGRYNEQFF.

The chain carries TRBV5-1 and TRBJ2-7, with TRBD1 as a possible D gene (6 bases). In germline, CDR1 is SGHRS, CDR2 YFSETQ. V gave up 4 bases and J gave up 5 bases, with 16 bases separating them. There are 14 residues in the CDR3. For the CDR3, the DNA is TGCGCCAGCAGCGTACAGGGTGCCTTCGACGAGCAGTACTTC. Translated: CASSVQGAFDEQYF.

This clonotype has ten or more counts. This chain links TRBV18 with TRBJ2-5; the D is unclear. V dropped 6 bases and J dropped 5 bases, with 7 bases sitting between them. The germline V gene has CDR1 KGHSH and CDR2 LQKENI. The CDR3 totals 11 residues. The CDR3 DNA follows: TGTGCCAGCTCCGATGGGGAGACCCAGTACTTC. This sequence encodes CASSDGETQYF.

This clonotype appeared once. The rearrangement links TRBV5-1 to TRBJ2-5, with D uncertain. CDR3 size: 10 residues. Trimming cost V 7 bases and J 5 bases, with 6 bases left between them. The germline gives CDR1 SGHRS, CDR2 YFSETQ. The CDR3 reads CASFGETQYF. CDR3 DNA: TGCGCCAGCTTCGGGGAGACCCAGTACTTC.

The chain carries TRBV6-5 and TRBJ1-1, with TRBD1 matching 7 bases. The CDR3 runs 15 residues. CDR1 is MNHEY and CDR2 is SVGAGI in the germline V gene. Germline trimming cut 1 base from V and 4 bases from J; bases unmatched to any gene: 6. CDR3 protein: CASSYLGDSGTEAFF. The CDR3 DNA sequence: TGTGCCAGCAGTTACTTGGGGGACAGCGGCACTGAAGCTTTCTTT.

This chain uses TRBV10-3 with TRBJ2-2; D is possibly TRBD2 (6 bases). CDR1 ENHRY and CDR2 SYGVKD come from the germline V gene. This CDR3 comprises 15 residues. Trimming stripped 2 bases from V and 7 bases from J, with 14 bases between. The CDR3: CAISEVEGMVGELFF. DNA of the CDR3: TGTGCCATCAGTGAGGTGGAGGGAATGGTCGGGGAGCTGTTTTTT.

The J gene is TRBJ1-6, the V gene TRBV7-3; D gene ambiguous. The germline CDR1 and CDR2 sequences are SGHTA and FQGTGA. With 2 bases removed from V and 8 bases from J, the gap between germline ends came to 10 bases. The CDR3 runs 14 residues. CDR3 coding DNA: TGTGCCAGCAGCTTAGGGGTGAGAGATTCACCCCTCCACTTT. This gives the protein CASSLGVRDSPLHF.

The CDR3 DNA follows: TGTGCCAGCAGTGAATTACCTGGGTATTCCTCTGGGGCCAACGTCCTGACTTTC. Translation: CASSELPGYSSGANVLTF. V is TRBV25-1 and J is TRBJ2-6; D is undetermined. Germline loops: CDR1 MGHDK, CDR2 SYGVNS. Trimming took 1 base from V and 0 from J, leaving 13 bases between them. This CDR3 comprises 18 residues.

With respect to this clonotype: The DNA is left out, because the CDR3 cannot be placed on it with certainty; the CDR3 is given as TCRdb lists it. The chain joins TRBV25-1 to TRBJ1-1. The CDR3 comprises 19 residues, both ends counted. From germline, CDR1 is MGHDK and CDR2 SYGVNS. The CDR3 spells CASSGGGNSPLHFGTEAFF.

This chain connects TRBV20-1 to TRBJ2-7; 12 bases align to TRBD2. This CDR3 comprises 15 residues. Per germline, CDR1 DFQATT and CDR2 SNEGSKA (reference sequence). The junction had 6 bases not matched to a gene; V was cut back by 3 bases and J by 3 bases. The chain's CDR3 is CSASALAGGGYEQYF. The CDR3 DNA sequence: TGCAGTGCTAGCGCACTAGCGGGAGGAGGCTACGAGCAGTACTTC.

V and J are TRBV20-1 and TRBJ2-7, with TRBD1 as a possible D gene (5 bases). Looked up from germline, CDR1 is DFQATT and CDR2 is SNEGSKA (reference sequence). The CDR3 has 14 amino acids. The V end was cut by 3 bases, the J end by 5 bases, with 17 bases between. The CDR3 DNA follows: TGCAGTGCTAGTCCCGACAGTCAGGCCCACGAGCAGTACTTC. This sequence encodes CSASPDSQAHEQYF.

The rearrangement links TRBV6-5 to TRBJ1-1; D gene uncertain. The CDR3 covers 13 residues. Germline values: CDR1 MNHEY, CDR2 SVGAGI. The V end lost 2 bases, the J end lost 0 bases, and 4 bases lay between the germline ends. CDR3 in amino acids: CASSYEVNTEAFF. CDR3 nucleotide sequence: TGTGCCAGCAGTTACGAAGTGAACACTGAAGCTTTCTTT.

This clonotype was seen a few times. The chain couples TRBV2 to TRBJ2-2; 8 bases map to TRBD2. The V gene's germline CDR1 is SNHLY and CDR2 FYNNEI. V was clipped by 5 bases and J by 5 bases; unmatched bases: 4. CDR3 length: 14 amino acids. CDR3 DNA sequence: TGTGCCAGCAGTTGGACTAGCCAAACCGGGGAGCTGTTTTTT. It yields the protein CASSWTSQTGELFF.

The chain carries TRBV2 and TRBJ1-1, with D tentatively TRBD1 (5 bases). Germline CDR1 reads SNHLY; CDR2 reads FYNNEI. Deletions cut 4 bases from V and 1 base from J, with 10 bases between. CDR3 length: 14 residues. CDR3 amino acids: CASSGAGRNTEAFF. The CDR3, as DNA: TGTGCCAGCAGTGGTGCAGGGCGGAACACTGAAGCTTTCTTT. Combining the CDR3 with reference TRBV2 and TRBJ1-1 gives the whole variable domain EPEVTQTPSHQVTQMGQEVILRCVPISNHLYFYWYRQILGQKVEFLVSFYNNEISEKSEIFDDQFSVERPDGSNFTLKIRSTKLEDSAMYFCASSGAGRNTEAFFGQGTRLTVV.

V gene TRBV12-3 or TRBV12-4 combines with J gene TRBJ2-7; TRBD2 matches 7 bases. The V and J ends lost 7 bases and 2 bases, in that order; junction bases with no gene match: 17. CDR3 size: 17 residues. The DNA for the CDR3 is TGTGCCAGCAAGCCTAGCGGAAGAGATCTGACTACCTACGAGCAGTACTTC. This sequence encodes CASKPSGRDLTTYEQYF.

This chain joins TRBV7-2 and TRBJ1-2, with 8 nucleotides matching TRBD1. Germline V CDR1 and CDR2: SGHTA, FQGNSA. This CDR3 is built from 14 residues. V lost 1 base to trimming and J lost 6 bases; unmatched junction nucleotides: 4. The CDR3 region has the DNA TGTGCCAGCAGCTTAGTAGCGGACAGGGATGGCTACACCTTC. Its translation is CASSLVADRDGYTF.